This record covers a single T cell receptor beta chain. Its antigen remains unidentified. Within one base of it there is no much larger clone, and no base qualities were kept. This entry belongs to a study of T cell responses to AZD1222 COVID-19 vaccine (TCRdb year 2021). The study in broad terms: TCR sequencing was performed for 230 to 250 trial participants, of whom 207 were given two doses of AZD1222 and around 25 were given two doses of MenACWY control vaccine. Trial participants were enrolled by age into 18-55, 56-69 and 70-plus year subgroups, with 148, 28 and 57 TCR-sequenced participants respectively. Findings and caveats that apply to the study as a whole: Reportedly, close to half of the unique spike-specific TCRs recognized epitopes lying outside the regions that are mutated in the B.1.351 and B.1.1.7 variants. Because no samples from the day 14 peak response were available, repertoires could be characterized only after the peak T cell response. The vaccine-associated CD4 TCRs covered the entire spike protein, and the dominant responses fell in regions 160-218 and 743-854. After two AZD1222 doses, spike-specific TCR breadth and depth were significantly higher than at day 0 and than in MenACWY recipients. In the small 56-69-year group, the increase in depth fell short of significance, most likely because of low power. Conclusions about previously exposed vaccinees are limited because only six or seven AZD1222 recipients were SARS-CoV-2 seropositive at baseline. Participants were mostly white British and included more females than males, and it was suggested by the authors that clonal diversity may have been underestimated.

CDR1 is given as ENHRY and CDR2 as SYGVKD, both from the germline V gene. From V the trimming removes 10 bases and from J it removes 10 bases, while the gene matches leave 15 bases of the junction unaccounted for. From its cysteine to its phenylalanine, the CDR3 spans 14 amino acids. The CDR3 DNA has 42 bases and is translated from base 1. The CDR3 regions of human TCRbeta chains were analyzed by immunosequencing. The original pipeline was this. Repertoire TCRs were matched against a reference library of SARS-CoV-2-specific TCRs generated with the MIRA antigen-specificity platform. Breadth was defined as the fraction of unique TCRs that were SARS-CoV-2-associated, and depth was defined as the fraction of total T cells that were SARS-CoV-2-associated. Using the MIRA data, every spike-specific TCR was mapped to the spike region that the TCR reacted to and assigned to either a CD4 or a CD8 class. Log10-transformed breadth and depth values were compared by one-way ANOVA with Sidak's multiple comparisons tests. Entries here come from immuneACCESS through TCRdb and include only in-frame sequences with V and J called. Some clones fail to appear in such tables; in the studies checked, an unresolved V gene covers under half of the shortfall, and the cause of the remainder is unknown. The V and J calls and clone size were taken over from that table, and D and trimming were inferred from the DNA. The sample table lists over 95,000 clones, around nine tenths of them with a count of one. The ten biggest clones cover more than 15% of the sample.

In light of the paper, this sample's time point label describes: about 28 days (+/-7) after the second vaccine dose. Because spike-specific TCR depth and breadth did not differ between the two schedules, AZD1222 recipients who got a second dose at roughly 4 weeks were pooled with those who got a second dose at roughly 12 weeks. Vaccinee samples were obtained from the UK trials COV001 and COV002, which included a single-blind randomized controlled phase 2/3 trial of AZD1222 (ChAdOx1 nCoV-19) in healthy adults. For TCRbeta chain sequencing, PBMC samples from trial participants were taken at day 0 and at day 28 after the second dose.

This TCR was recovered from an adult who received the AZD1222 COVID-19 vaccine. This chain is built from TRBV10-3 and TRBJ2-1; a stretch of 8 junction bases matches TRBD2. The material sequenced was peripheral blood, taken 28 days after the second AZD1222 dose. This receptor carries the CDR3 CATRNREGVREQFF. The DNA is TGTGCCACAAGGAACCGGGAGGGAGTAAGGGAGCAGTTCTTC.